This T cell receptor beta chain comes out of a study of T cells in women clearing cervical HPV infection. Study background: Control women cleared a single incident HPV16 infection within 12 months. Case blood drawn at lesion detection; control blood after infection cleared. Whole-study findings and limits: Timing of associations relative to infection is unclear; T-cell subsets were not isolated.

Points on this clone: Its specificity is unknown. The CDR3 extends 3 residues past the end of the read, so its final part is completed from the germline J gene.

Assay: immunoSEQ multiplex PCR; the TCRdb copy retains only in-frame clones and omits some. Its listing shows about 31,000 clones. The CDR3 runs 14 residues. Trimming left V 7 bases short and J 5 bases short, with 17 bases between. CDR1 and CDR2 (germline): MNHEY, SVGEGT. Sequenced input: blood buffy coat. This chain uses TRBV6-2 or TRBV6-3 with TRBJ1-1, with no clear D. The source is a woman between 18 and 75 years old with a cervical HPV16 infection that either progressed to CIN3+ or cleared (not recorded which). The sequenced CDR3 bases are TGTGCCAGCACCTTCCATCTAGGTCGGACTGAA. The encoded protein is CASTFHLGRTE. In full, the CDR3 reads CASTFHLGRTEAFF.